This passage covers 29 T cell receptor beta chains from one sample sequenced in a study of naive and memory T cell subsets. Two oligonucleotides, mixed equimolar, formed the beta constant-region primer covering TRBC1 and TRBC2. Nested alpha and beta constant-region primers with the SP2 primer drove four PCR rounds on ligated cDNA. Using its own MiXCR run on the UMI-ligation and nested PCR reads, TCRdb lists one record per CDR3 protein. The data show approximately 150,000 distinct CDR3 sequences, under 25% seen once. These TCRs are of unknown antigen specificity. Findings of the study overall: A few larger clonotypes appeared in naive repertoires, especially CD8, possibly memory cells re-expressing CD45RA.

Sample: naive CD8+ T cells from blood. These receptors all come from a human donor in good health.

CDR3 nucleotide sequence: TGCAGTGCTACGGACAGTTATAATTCACCCCTCCACTTT. Translated, it gives CSATDSYNSPLHF. J is TRBJ1-6 and V is TRBV20-1, with D maybe TRBD1 (6 bases). Germline V CDR1 and CDR2: DFQATT, SNEGSKA (reference sequence). The ends were cut back, 4 bases at V and 4 bases at J, with 8 bases in the middle. The CDR3 contains 13 residues.

In this sample, this clonotype turned up a few times. The V gene is TRBV11-2, the J gene TRBJ2-1; 11 nucleotides line up with TRBD2. Germline CDR1 SGHAT, CDR2 FQNNGV. The CDR3 is 18 amino acids. J was trimmed by 0 bases and V by 1 base; bases with no gene match: 5. The CDR3 reads CASSLVAGGPSSYNEQFF. DNA for the CDR3: TGTGCCAGCAGCTTAGTAGCGGGAGGGCCGAGCTCCTACAATGAGCAGTTCTTC.

This rearrangement joins TRBV12-3 or TRBV12-4 to TRBJ1-5, with 7 bases lining up with TRBD1. V dropped 4 bases and J dropped 9; count of bases not matched to a gene: 15. The CDR3 totals 16 residues. Here the CDR3 reads CASSSPSGQRGGPQHF. The CDR3 DNA follows: TGTGCCAGCAGTTCACCTTCGGGACAGCGGGGGGGGCCCCAGCATTTT.

This sequence joins TRBV29-1 and TRBJ2-7; maybe TRBD1 (5 bases). V lost 6 bases and J lost 6, with 12 bases in between. CDR3 size: 11 residues. CDR1 and CDR2 from the germline V gene are SQVTM and ANQGSEA. CDR3: CSVPDRGEQYF. CDR3 nucleotides: TGCAGCGTCCCTGACAGAGGCGAGCAGTACTTC.

V is TRBV20-1 and J is TRBJ1-1; D is unresolved. The CDR3 contains 14 residues. Germline loops: CDR1 DFQATT, CDR2 SNEGSKA (reference sequence). Trimming left V 6 bases short and J 6 bases short, with 20 bases between. In DNA form, the CDR3 reads TGCAGTGCCGTCCGCCCGGGTCCGGCCCCTGAAGCTTTCTTT. The encoded protein is CSAVRPGPAPEAFF.

This clonotype was detected only a few times. The chain employs TRBV12-3 or TRBV12-4 and TRBJ1-2, with unresolved D. This CDR3 has 14 amino acids. The V end was cut by 2 bases, the J end by 3 bases, with 10 bases between. The CDR3 loop is CASSLWGIHYGYTF. The CDR3 DNA reads TGTGCCAGCAGTTTATGGGGAATTCACTATGGCTACACCTTC.

The genes are TRBV15 and TRBJ1-5; D not certain. Germline-derived CDR1 and CDR2 are LNHNV and YYDKDF (reference sequence). CDR3 length equals 15 residues. The V end was cut by 1 base, the J end by 0 bases, with 7 bases between. Written as DNA, the CDR3 is TGTGCCACCAGCAGAGTACAGCTTAGCAATCAGCCCCAGCATTTT. It translates to CATSRVQLSNQPQHF.

This clonotype was recorded a few times. The V gene is TRBV5-1, the J gene TRBJ1-5; D not resolved. Germline V gene lookup returns CDR1 SGHRS and CDR2 YFSETQ. The CDR3 is 15 residues long. The V end lost 2 bases, the J end lost 8 bases, and 17 bases lay between the germline ends. This CDR3 is CASSFFGEVGEPQHF. The CDR3 DNA sequence: TGCGCCAGCAGCTTCTTCGGGGAGGTTGGGGAGCCCCAGCATTTT.

J is TRBJ1-1 and V is TRBV6-5; D is unresolved. CDR3 length equals 14 residues. Germline lookup yields CDR1 MNHEY and CDR2 SVGAGI. With 0 bases removed from V and 7 bases from J, the gap between germline ends came to 12 bases. CDR3 coding DNA: TGTGCCAGCAGTTACTCGATGGGGAGTATTGAAGCTTTCTTT. Its protein is CASSYSMGSIEAFF.

The J gene is TRBJ1-1, the V gene TRBV7-2, with unresolved D. CDR1 and CDR2 (germline): SGHTA, FQGNSA. The CDR3 consists of 16 residues. Trimming took off 4 bases at V and 5 bases at J, with 20 bases between the two ends. The CDR3 nucleotides read TGTGCCAGCAGCTCCGTAGCTAGGCGAACAGTGACTGAAGCTTTCTTT. Translated: CASSSVARRTVTEAFF.

This chain connects TRBV4-3 to TRBJ1-1; D remains ambiguous. The germline V and J ends were trimmed by 3 bases and 1 base, with 12 bases remaining between them. From germline, CDR1 is LGHNA and CDR2 YSLEER. This CDR3 region has 15 residues. The CDR3 bases are TGCGCCAGCAGCCAGCGGCGGGGTGCGAACACTGAAGCTTTCTTT. Protein product: CASSQRRGANTEAFF.

This clonotype was counted only a few times. The V call is TRBV11-2, the J call TRBJ2-1; the match to TRBD2 covers 10 bases. CDR1 and CDR2 from the germline V gene are SGHAT and FQNNGV. The CDR3 runs 15 residues. V shed 5 bases, J shed 6 bases, and the junction held 7 bases outside the gene matches. The CDR3 loop is CASSIGTSVRNEQFF. The DNA for the CDR3 is TGTGCCAGCAGCATCGGGACTAGCGTCCGCAATGAGCAGTTCTTC.

V and J are TRBV7-2 and TRBJ2-1; TRBD2 is a possible D gene (5 bases). The germline gives CDR1 SGHTA, CDR2 FQGNSA. This CDR3 contains 14 residues. V lost 5 bases and J 10 bases, leaving 18 bases between the germline ends. The CDR3 nucleotides are TGTGCCAGCAGCCAAGCGGTAGTTCCGGACGAGCAGTTCTTC. Translation gives CASSQAVVPDEQFF.

The table lists this clonotype with a few counts. The chain uses TRBV4-1 and TRBJ2-2; TRBD1 is a possible D gene (5 bases). Germline loops: CDR1 MGHRA, CDR2 YSYEKL. V lost 0 bases and J lost 6, with 20 bases in between. The CDR3 is 18 amino acids. CDR3 sequence: CASSQEGPRSSGSGELFF. CDR3 DNA: TGCGCCAGCAGCCAAGAGGGGCCCCGTTCCTCAGGATCCGGGGAGCTGTTTTTT.

The V gene is TRBV3-1, the J gene TRBJ2-7, with 10 nucleotides matching TRBD2. After removal of 3 bases from V and 3 bases from J, the junction contained 8 bases not matched to a gene. CDR1 and CDR2 (germline): LGHDT, YNNKEL (reference sequence). This CDR3 is built from 16 residues. The CDR3 bases are TGTGCCAGCAGCCACCGTCTAGCGGGAGTCCGCTACGAGCAGTACTTC. It is translated as CASSHRLAGVRYEQYF.

The chain employs TRBV9 and TRBJ2-1; D ambiguous. Looked up from germline, CDR1 is SGDLS and CDR2 is YYNGEE. CDR3 length: 16 amino acids. The germline V and J ends were trimmed by 3 bases and 5 bases, with 18 bases remaining between them. The CDR3 loop reads CASSERSVEGDNEQFF. As DNA, the CDR3 is TGTGCCAGCAGCGAGAGGAGCGTTGAAGGTGACAATGAGCAGTTCTTC.

This clonotype was recorded a few times. This sequence joins TRBV12-3 or TRBV12-4 and TRBJ2-7, with D possibly matching TRBD2 (6 bases). The CDR3 runs 14 residues. The germline V and J ends were trimmed by 6 bases and 5 bases, with 17 bases remaining between them. For the CDR3, the DNA is TGTGCCAGCAGGTCCCTTGGAGAGCGGGACGAGCAGTACTTC. Its translation is CASRSLGERDEQYF.

The chain is built from TRBV28 and TRBJ1-1; D perhaps matches TRBD1 (6 bases). The CDR3 is 16 residues long. Trimming removed 2 bases from V and 1 base from J, with 14 bases in between. Germline CDR1 MDHEN, CDR2 SYDVKM. The DNA for the CDR3 is TGTGCCAGCAGTTTAAGGAGAGGGGGGGCGAACACTGAAGCTTTCTTT. Translation gives CASSLRRGGANTEAFF.

The V gene is TRBV2, the J gene TRBJ2-1, with D perhaps TRBD1 or TRBD2 (5 bases each). Germline assignment: CDR1 SNHLY and CDR2 FYNNEI. The CDR3 extends over 14 amino acids. The V end lost 3 bases, the J end lost 4 bases, and 10 bases lay between the germline ends. CDR3 in amino acids: CASSESGTYNEQFF. The CDR3 DNA reads as TGTGCCAGCAGTGAGTCAGGGACGTACAATGAGCAGTTCTTC.

The rearrangement joins TRBV2 to TRBJ2-3; TRBD2 agrees at 12 bases. The CDR3 is made up of 14 amino acids. V lost 10 bases to trimming and J lost 4 bases; unmatched junction nucleotides: 6. CDR1 and CDR2 (germline): SNHLY, FYNNEI. CDR3 amino acids: CATWTSGNADTQYF. CDR3 DNA: TGTGCCACCTGGACTAGCGGGAACGCAGATACGCAGTATTTT.

J is TRBJ1-2 and V is TRBV27, with D uncertain. The CDR3 runs 17 residues. V lost 2 bases and J 6 bases, leaving 22 bases between the germline ends. Germline V lookup: CDR1 MNHEY, CDR2 SMNVEV (reference sequence). DNA for the CDR3: TGTGCCAGCAGTTTAAGCGGACCGCCGCTCCCTACAAATGGCTACACCTTC. Its translation: CASSLSGPPLPTNGYTF.

This clonotype was recorded a few times. The chain uses TRBV28 and TRBJ2-7; D possibly corresponds to TRBD1 (6 bases). The CDR3 is 15 amino acids. The V end lost 2 bases, the J end lost 2 bases, and 13 bases lay between the germline ends. The germline V gene has CDR1 MDHEN and CDR2 SYDVKM. In DNA form, the CDR3 reads TGTGCCAGCAGTTTACGGCAGGGGTTTACCTACGAGCAGTACTTC. It encodes CASSLRQGFTYEQYF.

The CDR3 sequence is CASSLSWQDSTDTQYF. For the CDR3, the DNA is TGTGCCAGCAGTTTATCTTGGCAGGACAGCACAGATACGCAGTATTTT. This chain uses TRBV28 with TRBJ2-3; D not resolved. Germline loops: CDR1 MDHEN, CDR2 SYDVKM. CDR3 length: 16 amino acids. V shed 1 base and J shed 0 bases, with 11 bases lying between them.

This clonotype occurred a few times. The J gene is TRBJ2-5, the V gene TRBV28, with no clear D. Germline-derived CDR1 and CDR2 are MDHEN and SYDVKM. The CDR3 is 14 residues long. The germline V and J ends were trimmed by 2 bases and 2 bases, with 9 bases remaining between them. CDR3 DNA sequence: TGTGCCAGCAGTTTAGTCACCATGCAAGAGACCCAGTACTTC. This codes for CASSLVTMQETQYF.

In its sample, this clonotype was seen a few times. The chain carries TRBV4-1 and TRBJ2-3; no clear D. Trimming took 3 bases from V and 2 from J, leaving 12 bases between them. Germline V CDR1 and CDR2: MGHRA, YSYEKL. CDR3 length equals 15 residues. CDR3 region: CASSQLAGLTDTQYF. The CDR3 DNA sequence: TGCGCCAGCAGCCAGCTGGCTGGCCTCACAGATACGCAGTATTTT.

This clonotype was seen more than once but under ten times. The chain carries TRBV28 and TRBJ2-5; 14 bases line up with TRBD2. The CDR3 is 15 amino acids. The trim removed 6 bases at V and 5 bases at J, leaving 5 bases unmatched. Germline V gene data show CDR1 as MDHEN and CDR2 as SYDVKM. The CDR3 loop is CASRSGLAGVETQYF. The CDR3 nucleotides read TGTGCCAGCAGATCGGGACTAGCGGGAGTGGAGACCCAGTACTTC.

This clonotype appeared a few times. This chain connects TRBV7-9 to TRBJ1-2; 7 positions match TRBD1. CDR3 length equals 14 residues. Trimming at V came to 2 bases and at J to 2 bases, leaving 2 bases not matched to a gene. Germline-derived CDR1 and CDR2 are SEHNR and FQNEAQ (reference sequence). CDR3 sequence reads: CASSLTGANYGYTF. The DNA for the CDR3 is TGTGCCAGCAGCTTAACAGGGGCCAACTATGGCTACACCTTC. The complete variable domain, with remaining parts taken from reference TRBV7-9 and TRBJ1-2, reads DTGVSQNPRHKITKRGQNVTFRCDPISEHNRLYWYRQTLGQGPEFLTYFQNEAQLEKSRLLSDRFSAERPKGSFSTLEIQRTEQGDSAMYLCASSLTGANYGYTFGSGTRLTVV.

This clonotype was detected only a few times. Here the CDR3 DNA reads TGCAGTGCTAGAGATCTGGGTGCAACTAATGAAAAACTGTTTTTT. This translates into CSARDLGATNEKLFF. The J gene is TRBJ1-4, the V gene TRBV20-1; D is unresolved. Deletions cut 0 bases from V and 0 bases from J, with 8 bases between. The germline gives CDR1 DFQATT, CDR2 SNEGSKA (reference sequence). CDR3 length equals 15 residues.

The V and J genes are TRBV5-1 and TRBJ2-7, with 16 bases that match TRBD2. In germline, CDR1 is SGHRS, CDR2 YFSETQ. The CDR3 consists of 15 residues. Trimming cost V 4 bases and J 8 bases; bases outside gene matches: 6. The CDR3 DNA reads TGCGCCAGCAGCGAGGGACTAGCGGGGGGGATCCAGCAGTACTTC. Translating it yields CASSEGLAGGIQQYF.